These 22 T cell receptor beta chains were all obtained from the same sample, sequenced in a study of T cell changes during pregnancy in multiple sclerosis. Produced via immunoSEQ multiplex PCR; TCRdb's table is partial and in-frame only. Among roughly 32,000 clones listed, about 88% were seen once. The source was CD8+ T cells from peripheral blood mononuclear cells, collected in the third trimester of pregnancy. The origin of the receptors is a female donor with multiple sclerosis, enrolled in a pregnancy study.

V and J are TRBV10-2 and TRBJ2-1, with TRBD2 matching over 7 bases. Germline values: CDR1 WSHSY, CDR2 SAAADI. V was clipped by 3 bases and J by 8 bases; unmatched bases: 7. The CDR3 extends over 14 amino acids. In DNA, the CDR3 is TGCGCCAGCAGTGAAGGCGGGAGCAGGTATGAGCAGTTCTTC. It is translated as CASSEGGSRYEQFF.

The chain combines TRBV7-8 with TRBJ1-1; TRBD1 might be the D (6 bases). Trimming took off 8 bases at V and 4 bases at J, with 17 bases between the two ends. The germline CDR1 and CDR2 sequences are SGHVS and FQNEAQ. The CDR3 extends over 14 amino acids. CDR3 in amino acids: CASQVGGPSTEAFF. As DNA, the CDR3 is TGTGCCAGCCAGGTCGGGGGGCCGAGCACTGAAGCTTTCTTT.

V usage is TRBV7-6 and J usage is TRBJ1-4; possibly TRBD1 for D (5 bases). Germline CDR1 and CDR2: SGHVS and FNYEAQ. V was pared by 1 base and J by 6 bases, with 9 bases between. This CDR3 region has 14 residues. DNA of the CDR3: TGTGCCAGCAGCTTAGAAATAGGGGATGAAAAACTGTTTTTT. This encodes CASSLEIGDEKLFF.

J is TRBJ2-4 and V is TRBV4-1, with D tentatively TRBD1 (5 bases). V dropped 0 bases and J dropped 0 bases, with 12 bases sitting between them. This CDR3 contains 17 residues. Germline assignment: CDR1 MGHRA and CDR2 YSYEKL. Here the CDR3 reads CASSQDGAALAKNIQYF. Here the CDR3 DNA reads TGCGCCAGCAGCCAAGATGGGGCAGCGCTAGCCAAAAACATTCAGTACTTC.

The genes are TRBV27 and TRBJ1-1; D is perhaps TRBD1 (5 bases). CDR1 MNHEY and CDR2 SMNVEV come from the germline V gene (reference sequence). The ends were cut back, 4 bases at V and 0 bases at J, with 12 bases in the middle. The CDR3 is 15 residues long. CDR3 amino acids: CASSSAGFLNTEAFF. CDR3 sequence (DNA): TGTGCCAGCAGTTCGGCAGGGTTTCTGAACACTGAAGCTTTCTTT.

The chain employs TRBV9 and TRBJ2-1, with 8 bases fitting TRBD1. Unmatched junction bases numbered 6, after V lost 2 bases and J lost 5 bases. Germline CDR1 SGDLS, CDR2 YYNGEE. There are 15 residues in the CDR3. Here the CDR3 reads CASSVGQGVNNEQFF. In DNA, the CDR3 is TGTGCCAGCAGCGTCGGACAGGGAGTAAACAATGAGCAGTTCTTC. The whole variable domain, filled in from reference TRBV9 and TRBJ2-1, reads DSGVTQTPKHLITATGQRVTLRCSPRSGDLSVYWYQQSLDQGLQFLIQYYNGEERAKGNILERFSAQQFPDLHSELNLSSLELGDSALYFCASSVGQGVNNEQFFGPGTRLTVL.

This clone was picked up one time. The chain recombines TRBV27 with TRBJ1-1, with 12 nucleotides matching TRBD1. The V segment lost 6 bases and the J segment 8 bases; nucleotides outside the gene matches: 1. Germline CDR1 MNHEY, CDR2 SMNVEV (reference sequence). CDR3 length equals 12 residues. This CDR3 is CASRGQGAEAFF. Here the CDR3 DNA reads TGTGCCAGCAGGGGACAGGGGGCGGAAGCTTTCTTT.

This chain links TRBV7-2 with TRBJ1-4; D perhaps matches TRBD1 (6 bases). Trimming stripped 4 bases from V and 5 bases from J, with 14 bases between. Germline V gives CDR1 SGHTA, CDR2 FQGNSA. This CDR3 has 15 amino acids. DNA of the CDR3: TGTGCCAGCAGCTCATGGGGGGGGCGAAATGAAAAACTGTTTTTT. Translated, it gives CASSSWGGRNEKLFF.

The chain combines TRBV27 with TRBJ2-7, with 8 bases fitting TRBD2. The CDR3 consists of 14 residues. Looked up from germline, CDR1 is MNHEY and CDR2 is SMNVEV (reference sequence). The V segment lost 4 bases and the J segment 0 bases; nucleotides outside the gene matches: 2. The CDR3, as DNA: TGTGCCAGCAGTTGGCGGGAGGCCTCCTACGAGCAGTACTTC. Translated, it gives CASSWREASYEQYF.

This clone was observed a single time. The CDR3 sequence is CASSSITGAQETQYF. CDR3 DNA sequence: TGTGCCAGCAGTTCTATCACTGGGGCACAAGAGACCCAGTACTTC. The chain carries TRBV27 and TRBJ2-5; perhaps TRBD1 as D (5 bases). The CDR3 contains 15 residues. The V and J ends lost 4 bases and 2 bases respectively, with 14 bases between them. Germline V gives CDR1 MNHEY, CDR2 SMNVEV (reference sequence).

The V call is TRBV27, the J call TRBJ1-1, with 7 nucleotides matching TRBD1. Germline CDR1 and CDR2: MNHEY and SMNVEV (reference sequence). The V gene end was trimmed by 4 bases and the J gene end by 8 bases; junction bases not matched to a gene: 7. CDR3 size: 13 residues. The CDR3 here is CASSYGTAGEAFF. DNA for the CDR3: TGTGCCAGCAGTTACGGGACAGCAGGGGAAGCTTTCTTT.

This clone was counted once. V and J are TRBV10-3 and TRBJ2-5, with D tentatively TRBD2 (6 bases). The CDR3 is 15 amino acids. The germline V and J ends were trimmed by 0 bases and 1 base, with 9 bases remaining between them. Germline CDR1 reads ENHRY; CDR2 reads SYGVKD. The CDR3 here is CAISESRGLQETQYF. The CDR3 DNA is TGTGCCATCAGTGAGTCGCGGGGACTCCAAGAGACCCAGTACTTC.

The genes are TRBV30 and TRBJ2-7; TRBD1 agrees at 10 bases. Germline V gene sequence: CDR1 GTSNPN, CDR2 SVGIG (reference sequence). This CDR3 is built from 14 residues. V dropped 5 bases and J dropped 1; count of bases not matched to a gene: 5. The CDR3 sequence is CAWVDRGNSYEQYF. The DNA for the CDR3 is TGTGCCTGGGTGGACAGGGGGAATTCCTACGAGCAGTACTTC.

The chain recombines TRBV29-1 with TRBJ2-1, with D perhaps TRBD1 (5 bases). Deletions cut 7 bases from V and 4 bases from J, with 11 bases between. The length of the CDR3 is 12 residues. From germline, CDR1 is SQVTM and CDR2 ANQGSEA. The CDR3 DNA follows: TGCAGCGCCTATGGACAATACAATGAGCAGTTCTTC. This encodes CSAYGQYNEQFF.

This rearrangement joins TRBV9 to TRBJ1-1; TRBD1 agrees at 7 bases. J was trimmed by 3 bases and V by 4 bases; bases with no gene match: 9. The length of the CDR3 is 15 residues. Germline V lookup: CDR1 SGDLS, CDR2 YYNGEE. This CDR3 reads CASSPRSTGDTEAFF. The CDR3 nucleotides are TGTGCCAGCAGCCCCCGTTCCACAGGGGACACTGAAGCTTTCTTT.

The rearrangement links TRBV18 to TRBJ2-2; 10 positions agree with TRBD2. Germline loops: CDR1 KGHSH, CDR2 LQKENI. The CDR3 extends over 16 amino acids. J was trimmed by 5 bases and V by 1 base; bases with no gene match: 4. The CDR3 DNA follows: TGTGCCAGCTCACCACTCGCTAGCGGGGGTACCGGGGAGCTGTTTTTT. Amino acids: CASSPLASGGTGELFF.

V gene TRBV5-1 combines with J gene TRBJ1-2; tentative D call: TRBD1 (6 bases). Trimming removed 4 bases from V and 2 bases from J, with 15 bases in between. This CDR3 contains 15 residues. Germline V gene lookup returns CDR1 SGHRS and CDR2 YFSETQ. CDR3: CASSEETGRNYGYTF. CDR3 in DNA: TGCGCCAGCAGCGAAGAAACAGGGCGGAACTATGGCTACACCTTC.

The chain carries TRBV11-2 and TRBJ2-7; D might be TRBD1 (5 bases). Germline values: CDR1 SGHAT, CDR2 FQNNGV. CDR3 length: 13 amino acids. V shed 2 bases and J shed 4 bases, with 9 bases lying between them. The CDR3 DNA reads TGTGCCAGCAGCTTAAGGGGATTATACGAGCAGTACTTC. Residues: CASSLRGLYEQYF.

The gene calls are TRBV2 and TRBJ1-5; no clear D. V lost 3 bases and J 2 bases, leaving 5 bases between the germline ends. Germline assignment: CDR1 SNHLY and CDR2 FYNNEI. This CDR3 spans 13 amino acids. The CDR3 DNA follows: TGTGCCAGCAGTGATACAGGCAATCAGCCCCAGCATTTT. This encodes CASSDTGNQPQHF.

This clone appeared a single time. The CDR3 is CASSNSGGSTDTQYF. CDR3 nucleotide sequence: TGTGCCAGCAGCAATAGCGGGGGGAGCACAGATACGCAGTATTTT. This sequence joins TRBV6-5 and TRBJ2-3; 10 positions agree with TRBD2. Trimming removed 6 bases from V and 0 bases from J; junction bases left unmatched: 3. Germline-derived CDR1 and CDR2 are MNHEY and SVGAGI. The CDR3 sequence is 15 residues long.

The rearrangement uses TRBV9 and TRBJ1-3; 7 bases map to TRBD1. CDR3 length equals 17 residues. The V and J ends lost 0 bases and 0 bases, in that order; junction bases with no gene match: 6. Germline values: CDR1 SGDLS, CDR2 YYNGEE. The CDR3 nucleotides are TGTGCCAGCAGCGTAGAAGGGGACAGCCACTCTGGAAACACCATATATTTT. It encodes CASSVEGDSHSGNTIYF.

This clone has only a few counts. J is TRBJ1-5 and V is TRBV2; 8 positions agree with TRBD1. CDR3 length: 16 amino acids. Per the germline V gene, CDR1 is SNHLY and CDR2 is FYNNEI. J gave up 7 bases and V 10 bases, and 18 bases lay outside the gene matches. The CDR3 spells CATHDRQGPQYQPQHF. DNA of the CDR3: TGTGCCACCCATGACCGACAGGGGCCCCAATACCAGCCCCAGCATTTT.